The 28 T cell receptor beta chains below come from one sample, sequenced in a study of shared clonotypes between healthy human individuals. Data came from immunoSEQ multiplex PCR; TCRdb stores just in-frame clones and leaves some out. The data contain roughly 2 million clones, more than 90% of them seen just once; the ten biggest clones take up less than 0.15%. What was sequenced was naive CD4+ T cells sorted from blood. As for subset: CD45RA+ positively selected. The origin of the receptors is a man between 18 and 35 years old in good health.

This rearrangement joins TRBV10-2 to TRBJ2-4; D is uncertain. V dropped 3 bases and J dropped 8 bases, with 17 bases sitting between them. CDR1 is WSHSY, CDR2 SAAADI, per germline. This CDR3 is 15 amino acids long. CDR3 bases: TGCGCCAGCAGTGATCGACGGAGAGGCCAGGACATTCAGTACTTC. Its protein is CASSDRRRGQDIQYF.

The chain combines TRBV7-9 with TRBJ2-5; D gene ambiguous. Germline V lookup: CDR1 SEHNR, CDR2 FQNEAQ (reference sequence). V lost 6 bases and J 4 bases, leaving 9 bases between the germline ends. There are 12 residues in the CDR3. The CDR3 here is CASRIPGETQYF. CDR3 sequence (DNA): TGTGCCAGCAGGATTCCGGGAGAGACCCAGTACTTC.

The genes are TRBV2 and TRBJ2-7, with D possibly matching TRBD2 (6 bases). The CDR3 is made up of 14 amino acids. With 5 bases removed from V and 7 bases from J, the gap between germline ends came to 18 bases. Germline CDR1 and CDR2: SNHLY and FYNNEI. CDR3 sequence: CASSSGTGLAEQYF. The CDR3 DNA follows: TGTGCCAGCAGTTCCGGGACTGGCTTGGCGGAGCAGTACTTC.

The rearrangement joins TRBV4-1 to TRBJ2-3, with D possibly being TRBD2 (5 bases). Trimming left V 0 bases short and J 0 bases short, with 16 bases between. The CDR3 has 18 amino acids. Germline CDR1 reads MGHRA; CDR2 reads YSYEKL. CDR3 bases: TGCGCCAGCAGCCAAGATGGGCGGGCCGACGCGAGCACAGATACGCAGTATTTT. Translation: CASSQDGRADASTDTQYF.

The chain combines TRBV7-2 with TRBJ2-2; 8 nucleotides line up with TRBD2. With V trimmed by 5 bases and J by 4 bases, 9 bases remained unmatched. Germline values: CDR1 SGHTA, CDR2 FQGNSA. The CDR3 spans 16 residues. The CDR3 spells CASSPRVAGSTGELFF. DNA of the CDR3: TGTGCCAGCAGCCCCAGGGTAGCGGGGTCCACCGGGGAGCTGTTTTTT.

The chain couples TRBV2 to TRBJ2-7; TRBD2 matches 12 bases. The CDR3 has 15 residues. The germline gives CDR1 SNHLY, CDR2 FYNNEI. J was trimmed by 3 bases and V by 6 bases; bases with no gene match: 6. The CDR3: CASRPGTSGHYEQYF. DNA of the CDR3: TGTGCCAGCAGGCCCGGGACTAGCGGGCACTACGAGCAGTACTTC.

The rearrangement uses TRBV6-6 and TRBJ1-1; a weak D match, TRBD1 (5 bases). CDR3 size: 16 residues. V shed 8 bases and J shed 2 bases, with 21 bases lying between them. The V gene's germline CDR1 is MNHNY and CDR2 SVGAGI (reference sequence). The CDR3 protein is CASDPSTALDNTEAFF. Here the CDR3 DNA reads TGTGCCAGCGATCCATCGACAGCTCTAGACAACACTGAAGCTTTCTTT.

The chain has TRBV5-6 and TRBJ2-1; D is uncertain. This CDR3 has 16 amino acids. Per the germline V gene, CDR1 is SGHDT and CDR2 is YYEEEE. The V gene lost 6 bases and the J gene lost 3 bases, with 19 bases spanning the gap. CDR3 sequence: CASTMAQLRSYNEQFF. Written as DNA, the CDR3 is TGTGCCAGCACCATGGCCCAGCTGAGGAGCTACAATGAGCAGTTCTTC.

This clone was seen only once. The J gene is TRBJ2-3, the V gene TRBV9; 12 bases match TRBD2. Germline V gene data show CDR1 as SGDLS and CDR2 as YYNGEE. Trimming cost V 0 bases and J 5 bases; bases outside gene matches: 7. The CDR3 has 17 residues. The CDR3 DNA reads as TGTGCCAGCAGCGTAGCGACTAGCGGGAGAGGAGTAGATACGCAGTATTTT. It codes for CASSVATSGRGVDTQYF.

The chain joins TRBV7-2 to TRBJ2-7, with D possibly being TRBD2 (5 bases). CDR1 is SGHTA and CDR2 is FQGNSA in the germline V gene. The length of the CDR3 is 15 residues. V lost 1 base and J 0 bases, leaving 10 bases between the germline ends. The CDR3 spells CASSLEQRTSYEQYF. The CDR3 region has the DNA TGTGCCAGCAGCTTAGAGCAGCGGACCTCCTACGAGCAGTACTTC. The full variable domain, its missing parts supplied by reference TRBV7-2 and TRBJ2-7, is GAGVSQSPSNKVTEKGKDVELRCDPISGHTALYWYRQSLGQGLEFLIYFQGNSAPDKSGLPSDRFSAERTGGSVSTLTIQRTQQEDSAVYLCASSLEQRTSYEQYFGPGTRLTVT.

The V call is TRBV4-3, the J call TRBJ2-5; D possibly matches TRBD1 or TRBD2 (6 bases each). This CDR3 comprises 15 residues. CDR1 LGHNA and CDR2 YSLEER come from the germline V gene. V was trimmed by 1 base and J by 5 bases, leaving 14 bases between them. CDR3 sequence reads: CASSQAWGAGETQYF. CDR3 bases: TGCGCCAGCAGCCAAGCCTGGGGGGCGGGGGAGACCCAGTACTTC.

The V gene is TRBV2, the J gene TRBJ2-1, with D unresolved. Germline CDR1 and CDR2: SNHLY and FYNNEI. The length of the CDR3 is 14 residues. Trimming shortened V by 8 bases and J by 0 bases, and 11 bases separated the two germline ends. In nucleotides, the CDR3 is TGTGCCAGCGGGGATTTTAGCTCCTACAATGAGCAGTTCTTC. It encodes CASGDFSSYNEQFF.

CDR3 DNA: TGTGCCAGCTCACCCGCCACGGATGAGCAGTTCTTC. It is translated as CASSPATDEQFF. The chain recombines TRBV18 with TRBJ2-1, with unresolved D. The CDR3 has 12 amino acids. The germline CDR1 and CDR2 sequences are KGHSH and LQKENI. V was pared by 3 bases and J by 8 bases, with 8 bases between.

CDR3 sequence: CASSLDGLTGELFF. CDR3 nucleotide sequence: TGTGCCAGCAGCTTAGATGGACTAACCGGGGAGCTGTTTTTT. The chain joins TRBV7-2 to TRBJ2-2; possible D gene TRBD2, 6 bases. V lost 1 base and J lost 5, with 8 bases in between. Germline V gene data show CDR1 as SGHTA and CDR2 as FQGNSA. The CDR3 spans 14 residues.

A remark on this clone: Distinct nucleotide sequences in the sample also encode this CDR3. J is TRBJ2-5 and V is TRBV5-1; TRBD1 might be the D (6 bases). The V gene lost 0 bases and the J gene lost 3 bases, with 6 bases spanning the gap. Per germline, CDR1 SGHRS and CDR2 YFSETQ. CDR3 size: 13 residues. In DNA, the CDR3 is TGCGCCAGCAGCTTGGACAGGGAAGAGACCCAGTACTTC. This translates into CASSLDREETQYF.

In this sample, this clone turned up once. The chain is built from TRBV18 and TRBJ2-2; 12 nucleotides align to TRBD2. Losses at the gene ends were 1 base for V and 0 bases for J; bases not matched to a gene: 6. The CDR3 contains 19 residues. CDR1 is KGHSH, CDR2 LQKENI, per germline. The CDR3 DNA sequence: TGTGCCAGCTCACCACTTGGACTAGCGGGGAGTTCGAACACCGGGGAGCTGTTTTTT. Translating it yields CASSPLGLAGSSNTGELFF.

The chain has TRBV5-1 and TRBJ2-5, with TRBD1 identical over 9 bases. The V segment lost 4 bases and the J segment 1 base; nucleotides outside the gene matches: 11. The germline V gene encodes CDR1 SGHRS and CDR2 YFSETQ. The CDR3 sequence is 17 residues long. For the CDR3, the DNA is TGCGCCAGCAGCCTGTCCTCGGACAGGGGTTTCCAAGAGACCCAGTACTTC. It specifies CASSLSSDRGFQETQYF.

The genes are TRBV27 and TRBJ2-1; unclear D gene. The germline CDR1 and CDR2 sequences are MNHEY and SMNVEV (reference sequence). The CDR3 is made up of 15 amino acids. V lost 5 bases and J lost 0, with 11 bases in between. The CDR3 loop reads CASSPYKSSYNEQFF. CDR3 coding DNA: TGTGCCAGCAGTCCCTACAAGAGCTCCTACAATGAGCAGTTCTTC.

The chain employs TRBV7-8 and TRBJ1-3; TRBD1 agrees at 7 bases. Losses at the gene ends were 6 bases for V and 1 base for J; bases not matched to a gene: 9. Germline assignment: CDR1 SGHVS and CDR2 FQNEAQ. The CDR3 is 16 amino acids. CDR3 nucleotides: TGTGCCAGCAGGATAGGCGGACAGGTTTCTGGAAACACCATATATTTT. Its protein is CASRIGGQVSGNTIYF.

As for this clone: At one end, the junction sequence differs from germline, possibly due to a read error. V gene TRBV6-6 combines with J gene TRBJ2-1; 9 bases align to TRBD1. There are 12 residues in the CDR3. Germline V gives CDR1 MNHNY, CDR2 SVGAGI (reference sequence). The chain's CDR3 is CASSYEGQGWVF. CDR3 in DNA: TGTGCCAGCAGTTACGAAGGACAGGGGTGGGTCTTC.

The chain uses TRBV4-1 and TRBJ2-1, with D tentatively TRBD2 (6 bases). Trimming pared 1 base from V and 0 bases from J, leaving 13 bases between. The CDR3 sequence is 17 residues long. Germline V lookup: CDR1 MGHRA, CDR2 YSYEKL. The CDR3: CASSQGGSGTSYNEQFF. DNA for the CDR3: TGCGCCAGCAGCCAAGGTGGTAGCGGAACCTCCTACAATGAGCAGTTCTTC.

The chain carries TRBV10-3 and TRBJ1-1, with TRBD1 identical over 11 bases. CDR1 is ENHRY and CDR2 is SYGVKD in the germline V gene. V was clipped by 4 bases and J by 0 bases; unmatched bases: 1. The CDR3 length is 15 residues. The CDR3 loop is CAISADRGLNTEAFF. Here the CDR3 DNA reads TGTGCCATCAGTGCGGACAGGGGGCTGAACACTGAAGCTTTCTTT.

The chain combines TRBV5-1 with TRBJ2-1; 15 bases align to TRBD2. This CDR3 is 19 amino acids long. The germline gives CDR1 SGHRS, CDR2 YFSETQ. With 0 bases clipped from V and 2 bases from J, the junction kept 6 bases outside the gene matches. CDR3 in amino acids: CASSLVPGTSGRPYNEQFF. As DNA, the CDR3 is TGCGCCAGCAGCTTGGTTCCCGGGACTAGCGGGAGGCCCTACAATGAGCAGTTCTTC.

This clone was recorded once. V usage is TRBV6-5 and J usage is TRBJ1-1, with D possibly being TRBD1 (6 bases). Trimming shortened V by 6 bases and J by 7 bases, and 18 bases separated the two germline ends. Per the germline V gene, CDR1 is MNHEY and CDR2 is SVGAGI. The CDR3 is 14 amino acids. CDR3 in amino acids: CASRGRGGGFEAFF. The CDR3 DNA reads TGTGCCAGCAGAGGCAGGGGCGGGGGTTTTGAAGCTTTCTTT.

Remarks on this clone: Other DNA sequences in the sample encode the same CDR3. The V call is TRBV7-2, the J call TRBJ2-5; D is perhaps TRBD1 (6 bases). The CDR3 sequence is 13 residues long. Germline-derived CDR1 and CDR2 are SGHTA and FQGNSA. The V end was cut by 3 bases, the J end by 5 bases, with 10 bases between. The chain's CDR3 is CASSFGRGETQYF. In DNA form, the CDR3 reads TGTGCCAGCAGCTTCGGCAGGGGTGAGACCCAGTACTTC.

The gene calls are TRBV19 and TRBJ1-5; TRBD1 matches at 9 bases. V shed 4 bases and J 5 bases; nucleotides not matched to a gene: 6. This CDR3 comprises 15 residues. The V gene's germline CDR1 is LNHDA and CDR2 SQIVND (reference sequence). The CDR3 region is CASSTPGQGYQPQHF. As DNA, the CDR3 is TGTGCCAGTAGTACGCCGGGACAGGGATATCAGCCCCAGCATTTT.

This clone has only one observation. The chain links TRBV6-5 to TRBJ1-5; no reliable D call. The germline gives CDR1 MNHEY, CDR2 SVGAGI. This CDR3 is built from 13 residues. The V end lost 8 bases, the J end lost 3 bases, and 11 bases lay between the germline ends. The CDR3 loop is CASLQSFNQPQHF. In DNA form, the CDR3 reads TGTGCCAGCCTACAGAGCTTCAATCAGCCCCAGCATTTT.

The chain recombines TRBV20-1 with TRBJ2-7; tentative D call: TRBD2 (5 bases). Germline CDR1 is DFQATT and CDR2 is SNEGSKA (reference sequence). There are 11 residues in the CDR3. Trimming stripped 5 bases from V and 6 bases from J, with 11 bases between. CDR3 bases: TGCAGTGCTCCGACCCGGGGCGAGCAGTACTTC. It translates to CSAPTRGEQYF.